These 15 T cell receptor beta chains came from one sample sequenced in a study of post-analysis software for immune sequencing data. These receptors lack a known antigen. Prepared libraries of TCR beta cDNA carried unique molecular identifiers. A single record per CDR3 protein comes from TCRdb applying MiXCR to the PCR reads. The repertoire holds about 560,000 distinct CDR3 sequences, with 44% as singletons. Notes on the study in general: There were a few TRBV segments more frequent in patients than controls, and TRBV5-6, TRBV5-1 and TRBV20-1 were among them.

The sequenced material came from blood. Receptor source: a girl aged 5-17 years with multiple sclerosis.

Many counts were recorded for this clonotype. This chain uses TRBV25-1 with TRBJ2-7, with D uncertain. Germline CDR1 reads MGHDK; CDR2 reads SYGVNS. Trimming stripped 4 bases from V and 3 bases from J, with 10 bases between. This CDR3 spans 13 amino acids. Here the CDR3 DNA reads TGTGCCAGCAGTGTCATGGTAAACTACGAGCAGTACTTC. Translating it yields CASSVMVNYEQYF.

The V call is TRBV7-8, the J call TRBJ2-5, with TRBD2 matching 13 bases. The CDR3 loop spans 16 amino acids. V was pared by 3 bases and J by 11 bases, with 12 bases of the junction left unmatched. CDR1 SGHVS and CDR2 FQNEAQ come from the germline V gene. The CDR3 spells CASSLGTSGRANEQYF. The CDR3 nucleotides read TGTGCCAGCAGCTTGGGAACTAGCGGGAGGGCCAATGAGCAGTACTTC.

This clonotype turned up a few times. The rearrangement uses TRBV4-1 and TRBJ2-1; D call uncertain. Germline V gene data show CDR1 as MGHRA and CDR2 as YSYEKL. The ends were cut back, 0 bases at V and 0 bases at J, with 9 bases in the middle. The CDR3 covers 16 residues. The CDR3 loop is CASSQDLASSYNEQFF. The CDR3 DNA sequence: TGCGCCAGCAGCCAAGATCTTGCGAGCTCCTACAATGAGCAGTTCTTC.

This clonotype was picked up a small number of times. The chain employs TRBV6-5 and TRBJ2-3; D call uncertain. The CDR3 has 14 amino acids. Deletions cut 4 bases from V and 6 bases from J, with 14 bases between. Germline CDR1 and CDR2: MNHEY and SVGAGI. CDR3 region: CASSSFLARDTQYF. CDR3 DNA sequence: TGTGCCAGCAGTTCCTTCTTGGCCCGGGATACGCAGTATTTT.

This clonotype was found a few times. V and J are TRBV4-1 and TRBJ2-5; TRBD1 is a possible D gene (5 bases). CDR3 size: 14 residues. Germline V gives CDR1 MGHRA, CDR2 YSYEKL. With 5 bases removed from V and 4 bases from J, the gap between germline ends came to 14 bases. The CDR3 here is CASSADRTVETQYF. In DNA, the CDR3 is TGCGCCAGCAGCGCAGACAGAACGGTAGAGACCCAGTACTTC.

Concerning this clonotype: A junction end diverges from the germline sequence, so it may reflect a read error. The J gene is TRBJ2-5, the V gene TRBV4-1; 9 bases line up with TRBD2. Germline assignment: CDR1 MGHRA and CDR2 YSYEKL. The CDR3 has 16 amino acids. The CDR3 bases are TGCGCCAGCAACCAAATTCATAGCGGGAGTCAAGAGACCCAGTACTTC. Amino acids: CASNQIHSGSQETQYF.

There are a few counts of this clonotype. The CDR3 here is CASSEDSGGYNEQFF. DNA of the CDR3: TGTGCCAGCAGTGAAGATAGCGGGGGCTACAATGAGCAGTTCTTC. This chain joins TRBV2 and TRBJ2-1; 9 bases line up with TRBD2. The junction had 1 base not matched to a gene; V was cut back by 1 base and J by 3 bases. The germline CDR1 and CDR2 sequences are SNHLY and FYNNEI. The CDR3 covers 15 residues.

This clonotype has at least ten counts. The V and J genes are TRBV29-1 and TRBJ2-5; D is ambiguous. Per germline, CDR1 SQVTM and CDR2 ANQGSEA. This CDR3 has 13 amino acids. V lost 4 bases, J lost 2 bases, and 11 bases lay in between. The CDR3 DNA sequence: TGCAGCGTTGGAACCGGGCTACAAGAGACCCAGTACTTC. It is translated as CSVGTGLQETQYF.

This clonotype has more than one count but fewer than ten. The chain combines TRBV4-1 with TRBJ2-1, with 10 bases lining up with TRBD2. Germline CDR1 MGHRA, CDR2 YSYEKL. The V gene end was trimmed by 5 bases and the J gene end by 4 bases; junction bases not matched to a gene: 8. This CDR3 has 16 amino acids. The CDR3: CASSYFRTSGYNEQFF. In DNA form, the CDR3 reads TGCGCCAGCAGCTATTTTAGGACTAGCGGTTACAATGAGCAGTTCTTC.

V is TRBV12-3 or TRBV12-4 and J is TRBJ2-1, with 12 positions matching TRBD2. The trim removed 6 bases at V and 0 bases at J, leaving 6 bases unmatched. The CDR3 runs to 17 residues. CDR3 sequence (DNA): TGTGCCAGCAGGCATGGACTAGCGGGGCTCTCCTACAATGAGCAGTTCTTC. It translates to CASRHGLAGLSYNEQFF.

CDR3 in amino acids: CASSYVGANTEAFF. The CDR3 DNA is TGTGCCAGCAGTTACGTGGGGGCGAACACTGAAGCTTTCTTT. This chain joins TRBV6-2 or TRBV6-3 and TRBJ1-1, with D maybe TRBD1 (6 bases). The CDR3 is 14 residues long. Germline V lookup: CDR1 MNHEY, CDR2 SVGEGT. V was clipped by 2 bases and J by 1 base, with 8 bases between them.

V usage is TRBV6-1 and J usage is TRBJ2-1; 7 positions match TRBD2. This CDR3 is built from 15 residues. J gave up 10 bases and V 1 base, and 10 bases lay outside the gene matches. CDR1 MNHNS and CDR2 SASEGT come from the germline V gene. This chain's CDR3 is CASSEGGTTWGEQFF. DNA for the CDR3: TGTGCCAGCAGTGAAGGGGGGACTACCTGGGGAGAGCAGTTCTTC.

This clonotype was observed a handful of times. One junction end does not reproduce the germline sequence, and a read error may be involved. This rearrangement joins TRBV2 to TRBJ1-6; TRBD1 aligns across 8 bases. Germline CDR1 is SNHLY and CDR2 is FYNNEI. CDR3 length: 13 amino acids. CDR3 loop: CASRGQAISPPHF. The CDR3 coding sequence is TGTGCCAGCCGGGGACAGGCAATTTCACCCCCCCACTTT. Full variable domain (outside the CDR3, taken from reference TRBV2 and TRBJ1-6): EPEVTQTPSHQVTQMGQEVILRCVPISNHLYFYWYRQILGQKVEFLVSFYNNEISEKSEIFDDQFSVERPDGSNFTLKIRSTKLEDSAMYFCASRGQAISPPHFGNGTRLTVT.

The V and J genes are TRBV20-1 and TRBJ2-3; tentatively, D is TRBD1 (6 bases). The V gene's germline CDR1 is DFQATT and CDR2 SNEGSKA (reference sequence). CDR3 length: 13 amino acids. Trimming removed 6 bases at V and 6 bases at J, with 16 bases between. The CDR3 sequence: CSAEDSQLDTQYF. In DNA, the CDR3 is TGCAGTGCCGAGGACAGCCAGCTGGATACGCAGTATTTT.

The chain couples TRBV27 to TRBJ1-5; D not resolved. CDR3 length: 14 residues. V was clipped by 8 bases and J by 2 bases, with 13 bases between them. CDR1 is MNHEY and CDR2 is SMNVEV in the germline V gene (reference sequence). The CDR3 reads CASRPGWRNQPQHF. DNA for the CDR3: TGTGCCAGCCGCCCGGGGTGGCGCAATCAGCCCCAGCATTTT.